Sequencing of this TCR beta chain was carried out in a study of T cell changes during pregnancy in multiple sclerosis. Assay: immunoSEQ multiplex PCR; the TCRdb copy retains only in-frame clones and omits some. Of 25,000 to 30,000 clones in the sample, about 85% are singletons; the top ten hold 6.5% to 8.5%. The specimen was CD8+ T cells from peripheral blood mononuclear cells, collected after pregnancy. This TCR came from a female donor with multiple sclerosis, enrolled in a pregnancy study.

DNA of the CDR3: TGTGCCAGCAGCCAGGGGCGGACGGGCTTTTCTGGGATCTACGAGCAGTACTTC. Translation gives CASSQGRTGFSGIYEQYF. The chain combines TRBV14 with TRBJ2-7; D possibly corresponds to TRBD1 (5 bases). This CDR3 is 18 amino acids long. Germline V gene data show CDR1 as SGHDN and CDR2 as FVKESK. Trimming shortened V by 3 bases and J by 3 bases, and 24 bases separated the two germline ends.